The present entry profiles one TCR beta chain with its context. The sample comes from a study of blood T cell repertoires in COVID-19. Study summary: Acute and convalescent COVID-19 specimens originated in the United States, Italy and Spain.

Under the authors' procedure: It was from reference gene primer amplification that nucleated cell counts were estimated. The table came from immunoSEQ multiplex PCR; TCRdb's copy has only in-frame clones and leaves some out. V, J and clone size derive from that table, while D and trimming were established from the DNA sequence. Of approximately 100,000 clones listed, 84% were seen once; the top ten hold 7% to 9%. The CDR3 length is 15 residues. Germline-derived CDR1 and CDR2 are SGHNT and YYREEE (reference sequence). V shed 7 bases, J shed 2 bases, and the junction held 8 bases outside the gene matches.

The source of this sequence is a woman older than 75 with active or convalescent COVID-19. The specimen was peripheral blood. This rearrangement joins TRBV5-4 to TRBJ2-7, with 11 bases identical to TRBD2. The CDR3 loop reads CASGSGRAGAYEQYF. Written as DNA, the CDR3 is TGTGCCAGCGGTAGCGGGAGGGCAGGTGCCTACGAGCAGTACTTC.